This passage covers 27 T cell receptor beta chains from one sample sequenced in a study of beta chain features in type 1 diabetes. Findings and limits, study-wide: In every one of the four CD4+ subsets, TCRB CDR3s were moderately but significantly shorter in Type 1 diabetes patients.

These receptors have no identified antigens. Sequencing targeted expressed TCRB transcripts, as all isolated RNA had been reverse transcribed. Sequencing used immunoSEQ multiplex PCR; TCRdb keeps in-frame clones, though not all of them. The data hold some 52,000 clones, with under 45% observed a single time. Sequenced input: Tregs from blood. These receptors all come from a man aged 25-40 years with type 1 diabetes.

The V and J genes are TRBV4-1 and TRBJ2-3; TRBD2 agrees at 11 bases. The CDR3 is 17 residues long. Germline CDR1 MGHRA, CDR2 YSYEKL. Trimming at V came to 5 bases and at J to 1 base, leaving 8 bases not matched to a gene. The CDR3 protein is CASSSQVAGGGTDTQYF. In DNA, the CDR3 is TGCGCCAGCAGCTCTCAAGTAGCGGGAGGGGGCACAGATACGCAGTATTTT.

V usage is TRBV5-6 and J usage is TRBJ1-4, with 10 bases that match TRBD1. CDR1 is SGHDT, CDR2 YYEEEE, per germline. CDR3 length: 16 residues. V was pared by 5 bases and J by 0 bases, with 4 bases of the junction left unmatched. The chain's CDR3 is CASSRQGAATNEKLFF. The DNA of the CDR3 is TGTGCCAGCAGTCGACAGGGGGCCGCAACTAATGAAAAACTGTTTTTT.

J is TRBJ2-1 and V is TRBV5-5, with 10 bases aligning to TRBD2. The CDR3 has 16 amino acids. CDR1 and CDR2 from the germline V gene are SGHKS and YYEKEE (reference sequence). V gave up 4 bases and J gave up 4 bases; unmatched junction bases: 8. In nucleotides, the CDR3 is TGTGCCAGCAGCCCCGGCGTAGCGGGAGGTTACAATGAGCAGTTCTTC. Encoded protein: CASSPGVAGGYNEQFF.

This clone was found a few times. The rearrangement joins TRBV7-9 to TRBJ1-3, with D hard to call. The CDR3 length is 14 residues. Germline V CDR1 and CDR2: SEHNR, FQNEAQ (reference sequence). The ends were cut back, 5 bases at V and 1 base at J, with 9 bases in the middle. DNA of the CDR3: TGTGCCAGCAGCCCGGGGTTTTCTGGAAACACCATATATTTT. This gives the protein CASSPGFSGNTIYF.

The table lists this clone with a few counts. V is TRBV29-1 and J is TRBJ2-7; 10 bases match TRBD1. CDR3 length: 15 residues. Germline assignment: CDR1 SQVTM and CDR2 ANQGSEA. Trimming cost V 7 bases and J 9 bases; bases outside gene matches: 18. CDR3 DNA sequence: TGCAGCGCACTACTCGCGGGGGGACAGGGGTCAGGGCAGTACTTC. Encoded protein: CSALLAGGQGSGQYF.

This clone has only one observation. The chain links TRBV5-1 to TRBJ2-1; 7 positions agree with TRBD1. The CDR3 totals 15 residues. Unmatched junction bases numbered 6, after V lost 3 bases and J lost 3 bases. Germline-derived CDR1 and CDR2 are SGHRS and YFSETQ. The CDR3 nucleotides read TGCGCCAGCAGCTCTACCGGGACAGACTACAATGAGCAGTTCTTC. It codes for CASSSTGTDYNEQFF.

The gene calls are TRBV6-4 and TRBJ2-3; D perhaps matches TRBD1 (5 bases). Trimming removed 2 bases from V and 5 bases from J, with 8 bases in between. The CDR3 runs to 13 residues. Germline CDR1 is MRHNA and CDR2 is SNTAGT. CDR3 nucleotide sequence: TGTGCCAGCAGTGACAGGGGAAAAGATACGCAGTATTTT. Protein sequence: CASSDRGKDTQYF.

The chain links TRBV5-6 to TRBJ2-3; tentatively, D is TRBD1 (6 bases). Germline V lookup: CDR1 SGHDT, CDR2 YYEEEE. The V gene lost 4 bases and the J gene lost 5 bases, with 11 bases spanning the gap. This CDR3 region has 13 residues. The CDR3 nucleotides are TGTGCCAGCAGCAAAACAGGGTTAGATACGCAGTATTTT. This gives the protein CASSKTGLDTQYF.

This clone has more than one count but fewer than ten. This chain connects TRBV6-5 to TRBJ2-7, with 8 bases that match TRBD2. CDR3 length equals 14 residues. J gave up 3 bases and V 10 bases, and 11 bases lay outside the gene matches. Germline V gene data show CDR1 as MNHEY and CDR2 as SVGAGI. The CDR3 coding sequence is TGTGCCACCCGAGTCCCCCGGGAGGGCTACGAGCAGTACTTC. Protein: CATRVPREGYEQYF.

This clone was seen a few times. The J gene is TRBJ2-1, the V gene TRBV4-3; D remains ambiguous. V dropped 1 base and J dropped 10 bases, with 14 bases sitting between them. The CDR3 contains 14 residues. CDR1 and CDR2 (germline): LGHNA, YSLEER. The CDR3 reads CASSQGYNQQEQFF. The CDR3 nucleotides read TGCGCCAGCAGCCAAGGCTATAACCAACAGGAGCAGTTCTTC.

The chain is built from TRBV15 and TRBJ2-3; 7 nucleotides match TRBD2. CDR1 is LNHNV and CDR2 is YYDKDF in the germline V gene (reference sequence). Trimming at V came to 1 base and at J to 2 bases, leaving 3 bases not matched to a gene. The length of the CDR3 is 15 residues. In DNA form, the CDR3 reads TGTGCCACCAGCAGAGCTAGCGGAAACACAGATACGCAGTATTTT. Translated, it gives CATSRASGNTDTQYF.

This chain joins TRBV11-2 and TRBJ1-1, with TRBD1 matching 7 bases. V shed 5 bases and J 7 bases; nucleotides not matched to a gene: 7. There are 13 residues in the CDR3. Germline V CDR1 and CDR2: SGHAT, FQNNGV. CDR3 residues: CASSRKAGGEAFF. The DNA for the CDR3 is TGTGCCAGCAGCCGAAAAGCAGGGGGTGAAGCTTTCTTT.

J is TRBJ2-7 and V is TRBV4-2, with TRBD2 matching 10 bases. Germline CDR1 LGHNA, CDR2 YNFKEQ. CDR3 length: 17 amino acids. The junction had 11 bases not matched to a gene; V was cut back by 2 bases and J by 4 bases. The CDR3 here is CASSQPLASGSFYEQYF. The CDR3, as DNA: TGTGCCAGCAGCCAACCCTTGGCTAGCGGGAGCTTTTACGAGCAGTACTTC.

The genes are TRBV6-1 and TRBJ1-5; D remains unclear. With 5 bases removed from V and 2 bases from J, the gap between germline ends came to 22 bases. The CDR3 is made up of 18 amino acids. Germline CDR1 MNHNS, CDR2 SASEGT. CDR3 bases: TGTGCCAGCAGTCAAGGACTTTACACAACCGGGGGCAATCAGCCCCAGCATTTT. It encodes CASSQGLYTTGGNQPQHF.

This clone has just a few counts. The chain carries TRBV7-2 and TRBJ2-2; D is possibly TRBD1 (6 bases). Trimming took 5 bases from V and 6 from J, leaving 19 bases between them. The CDR3 loop spans 16 amino acids. Germline V CDR1 and CDR2: SGHTA, FQGNSA. CDR3: CASSPSLQGTAGELFF. The DNA for the CDR3 is TGTGCCAGCAGCCCCTCCTTACAGGGAACGGCCGGGGAGCTGTTTTTT.

V and J are TRBV9 and TRBJ2-2, with 8 bases identical to TRBD1. There are 14 residues in the CDR3. V dropped 2 bases and J dropped 6; count of bases not matched to a gene: 3. From germline, CDR1 is SGDLS and CDR2 YYNGEE. The CDR3 protein is CASSVQGASGELFF. The CDR3 nucleotides are TGTGCCAGCAGCGTCCAGGGGGCGTCCGGGGAGCTGTTTTTT.

This chain connects TRBV5-4 to TRBJ1-2; perhaps TRBD1 as D (6 bases). Trimming removed 4 bases from V and 5 bases from J, with 15 bases in between. Germline CDR1 and CDR2: SGHNT and YYREEE (reference sequence). The CDR3 has 14 residues. DNA for the CDR3: TGTGCCAGCAGCACGACGGACAGCGAATATGGCTACACCTTC. This gives the protein CASSTTDSEYGYTF.

This chain uses TRBV28 with TRBJ2-1; the match to TRBD1 covers 10 bases. The junction had 7 bases not matched to a gene; V was cut back by 6 bases and J by 5 bases. The CDR3 runs 15 residues. Germline V lookup: CDR1 MDHEN, CDR2 SYDVKM. The CDR3: CASSSGTGADNEQFF. For the CDR3, the DNA is TGTGCCAGCAGCTCCGGGACAGGGGCGGACAATGAGCAGTTCTTC. Full variable domain (rest looked up from reference TRBV28 and TRBJ2-1): DVKVTQSSRYLVKRTGEKVFLECVQDMDHENMFWYRQDPGLGLRLIYFSYDVKMKEKGDIPEGYSVSREKKERFSLILESASTNQTSMYLCASSSGTGADNEQFFGPGTRLTVL.

The V gene is TRBV5-4, the J gene TRBJ2-2; D perhaps matches TRBD2 (5 bases). CDR1 is SGHNT, CDR2 YYREEE, per germline (reference sequence). Trimming pared 2 bases from V and 4 bases from J, leaving 12 bases between. The CDR3 is 15 amino acids. The CDR3 coding sequence is TGTGCCAGCAGCTTAGAGGGTGGGAGCACCGGGGAGCTGTTTTTT. Encoded protein: CASSLEGGSTGELFF.

The V call is TRBV7-6, the J call TRBJ2-2, with 7 bases aligning to TRBD1. The V and J ends lost 3 bases and 6 bases, in that order; junction bases with no gene match: 7. Germline V lookup: CDR1 SGHVS, CDR2 FNYEAQ. The CDR3 totals 15 residues. This CDR3 reads CASSFYYQGAGELFF. The CDR3, as DNA: TGTGCCAGCAGCTTCTACTATCAGGGGGCCGGGGAGCTGTTTTTT.

The chain uses TRBV7-2 and TRBJ2-1; TRBD2 matches at 12 bases. The CDR3 has 16 amino acids. Germline V CDR1 and CDR2: SGHTA, FQGNSA. The V and J ends lost 2 bases and 7 bases, in that order; junction bases with no gene match: 6. The CDR3 nucleotides are TGTGCCAGCAGCTTATGGGGCACTAGCGGGGGGAATGAGCAGTTCTTC. Its translation: CASSLWGTSGGNEQFF.

The chain joins TRBV13 to TRBJ2-5; TRBD2 might be the D (5 bases). CDR1 and CDR2 (germline): PRHDT, FYEKMQ (reference sequence). The V end was cut by 4 bases, the J end by 7 bases, with 16 bases between. CDR3 length: 14 amino acids. The CDR3 loop reads CASSSPTGSGTQYF. DNA of the CDR3: TGTGCCAGCAGCTCCCCGACGGGGTCCGGGACCCAGTACTTC.

In its sample, this clone is medium-sized (0.01 to 0.1%). The V call is TRBV5-4, the J call TRBJ2-1; 12 nucleotides line up with TRBD1. The CDR3 has 14 amino acids. Unmatched junction bases numbered 6, after V lost 5 bases and J lost 9 bases. Germline V lookup: CDR1 SGHNT, CDR2 YYREEE (reference sequence). For the CDR3, the DNA is TGTGCCAGCAGTCAGGGGACAGGGGGCGGTGAGCAGTTCTTC. Translation gives CASSQGTGGGEQFF.

The rearrangement uses TRBV28 and TRBJ1-2; maybe TRBD1 (5 bases). The ends were cut back, 8 bases at V and 6 bases at J, with 16 bases in the middle. The CDR3 runs to 13 residues. CDR1 and CDR2 (germline): MDHEN, SYDVKM. The CDR3, as DNA: TGTGCCAGCGGGTCCGACAGTGGTGATGGCTACACCTTC. This sequence encodes CASGSDSGDGYTF.

As for this clone: Germline and junction disagree at one end, which may indicate a read error. The chain carries TRBV23-1 and TRBJ2-5, with D possibly TRBD1 on 5 matching bases. TRBV23-1 is reported as an ORF; its role is uncertain. The CDR3 length is 14 residues. The CDR3 DNA follows: TGCGCCAGCACTCAATCCCGACAGCAAGAGACCCAGTACTTC. This sequence encodes CASTQSRQQETQYF.

This clone occurred once. The gene calls are TRBV5-4 and TRBJ1-6; 7 nucleotides align to TRBD1. The V and J ends lost 4 bases and 19 bases, in that order; junction bases with no gene match: 14. This CDR3 contains 13 residues. In germline, CDR1 is SGHNT, CDR2 YYREEE (reference sequence). CDR3 nucleotide sequence: TGTGCCAGCAGCCCTGGGATACAGGGGCGCAGTCACTTT. This codes for CASSPGIQGRSHF.

The chain joins TRBV9 to TRBJ2-3, with D possibly matching TRBD1 (5 bases). The CDR3 extends over 16 amino acids. V dropped 3 bases and J dropped 5 bases, with 19 bases sitting between them. The germline gives CDR1 SGDLS, CDR2 YYNGEE. CDR3 DNA sequence: TGTGCCAGCAGCGGGACGGAGTCGTGGGGCGGAGATACGCAGTATTTT. As protein: CASSGTESWGGDTQYF.